One and the same sample provided the 22 T cell receptor beta chains below, sequenced in a study of CD8+ T cells in alopecia areata. In each case, RNA was isolated and then reverse transcribed into cDNA as the sequencing template. TCRdb's table, derived via immunoSEQ multiplex PCR, lists solely in-frame clones and lacks some. The sample consists of almost 250,000 clones, roughly 69% of them appearing once. The starting material was CD4+ T cells sorted from blood, obtained at week 0. The receptors shown here come from a human donor with alopecia areata.

The chain has TRBV30 and TRBJ1-1; D uncertain. Germline V CDR1 and CDR2: GTSNPN, SVGIG (reference sequence). With 5 bases removed from V and 0 bases from J, the gap between germline ends came to 10 bases. The CDR3 covers 13 residues. This CDR3 reads CAWGRELNTEAFF. CDR3 nucleotide sequence: TGTGCCTGGGGAAGGGAATTGAACACTGAAGCTTTCTTT.

The V and J genes are TRBV7-9 and TRBJ2-1, with D unclear. The CDR3 spans 15 residues. V lost 4 bases and J 0 bases, leaving 10 bases between the germline ends. Looked up from germline, CDR1 is SEHNR and CDR2 is FQNEAQ (reference sequence). The CDR3 is CASSSGVPSYNEQFF. The CDR3 region has the DNA TGTGCCAGCAGCTCGGGTGTCCCCTCCTACAATGAGCAGTTCTTC.

This clone was seen more than once but under ten times. The genes are TRBV5-6 and TRBJ1-2, with no clear D. V lost 4 bases, J lost 3 bases, and 7 bases lay in between. The CDR3 has 12 residues. The germline V gene has CDR1 SGHDT and CDR2 YYEEEE. The CDR3 DNA sequence: TGTGCCAGCAGCCTGAGGGACTATGGCTACACCTTC. It codes for CASSLRDYGYTF.

V is TRBV30 and J is TRBJ2-5, with TRBD1 matching 9 bases. Trimming cost V 3 bases and J 5 bases; bases outside gene matches: 7. The CDR3 length is 14 residues. Per germline, CDR1 GTSNPN and CDR2 SVGIG (reference sequence). Here the CDR3 reads CAWRRQGGLETQYF. The CDR3 DNA reads TGTGCCTGGAGGCGACAGGGGGGATTGGAGACCCAGTACTTC.

This clone was observed a few times. The V call is TRBV7-9, the J call TRBJ2-2; tentatively, D is TRBD1 (6 bases). The CDR3 length is 15 residues. In germline, CDR1 is SEHNR, CDR2 FQNEAQ (reference sequence). V lost 3 bases to trimming and J lost 1 base, with 9 bases between them. The CDR3 DNA reads TGTGCCAGCAGCTTTACAGGGAAGAACACCGGGGAGCTGTTTTTT. This sequence encodes CASSFTGKNTGELFF. The whole variable domain, remainder taken from reference TRBV7-9 and TRBJ2-2, is DTGVSQNPRHKITKRGQNVTFRCDPISEHNRLYWYRQTLGQGPEFLTYFQNEAQLEKSRLLSDRFSAERPKGSFSTLEIQRTEQGDSAMYLCASSFTGKNTGELFFGEGSRLTVL.

The chain has TRBV27 and TRBJ1-6; D unresolved. CDR1 MNHEY and CDR2 SMNVEV come from the germline V gene (reference sequence). Trimming left V 0 bases short and J 4 bases short, with 7 bases between. This CDR3 region has 15 residues. The chain's CDR3 is CASSLSGRYNSPLHF. DNA for the CDR3: TGTGCCAGCAGTTTATCGGGCAGGTATAATTCACCCCTCCACTTT.

The chain has TRBV5-4 and TRBJ2-5, with 11 positions matching TRBD2. The CDR3 contains 16 residues. The ends lost 3 bases at V and 6 bases at J; junction bases unmatched: 10. Germline V gene lookup returns CDR1 SGHNT and CDR2 YYREEE (reference sequence). The CDR3: CASSSMLAGGVKTQYF. CDR3 coding DNA: TGTGCCAGCAGCTCGATGCTAGCGGGGGGTGTGAAGACCCAGTACTTC.

The chain combines TRBV30 with TRBJ1-1; no clear D. Germline assignment: CDR1 GTSNPN and CDR2 SVGIG (reference sequence). The CDR3 runs to 10 residues. Trimming shortened V by 4 bases and J by 5 bases, and 5 bases separated the two germline ends. Written as DNA, the CDR3 is TGTGCCTGGATTGGGACTGAAGCTTTCTTT. It translates to CAWIGTEAFF.

A single count supports this clone. This chain uses TRBV6-6 with TRBJ2-7, with D maybe TRBD2 (5 bases). V was pared by 8 bases and J by 1 base, with 9 bases between. The CDR3 runs to 12 residues. Germline loops: CDR1 MNHNY, CDR2 SVGAGI (reference sequence). The CDR3 protein is CASRTSSYEQYF. The CDR3 DNA is TGTGCCAGCCGTACTAGTTCCTACGAGCAGTACTTC.

The chain recombines TRBV29-1 with TRBJ2-5; the D gene is possibly TRBD2 (5 bases). From germline, CDR1 is SQVTM and CDR2 ANQGSEA. The CDR3 extends over 13 amino acids. With 6 bases removed from V and 5 bases from J, the gap between germline ends came to 16 bases. This CDR3 is CSVIGLGSETQYF. The CDR3 DNA sequence: TGCAGCGTGATCGGACTTGGGTCGGAGACCCAGTACTTC.

This chain connects TRBV29-1 to TRBJ2-7; D unresolved. The CDR3 loop spans 12 amino acids. V was trimmed by 7 bases and J by 4 bases, leaving 14 bases between them. Germline loops: CDR1 SQVTM, CDR2 ANQGSEA. CDR3 sequence reads: CSARMAPYEQYF. CDR3 sequence (DNA): TGCAGCGCCCGGATGGCACCATACGAGCAGTACTTC.

Only a few counts were recorded for this clone. V and J are TRBV7-8 and TRBJ2-5; D gene ambiguous. V was clipped by 5 bases and J by 7 bases, with 14 bases between them. CDR3 length: 13 residues. Germline assignment: CDR1 SGHVS and CDR2 FQNEAQ. The CDR3 reads CASSPATPGTQYF. The CDR3 bases are TGTGCCAGCAGCCCGGCTACCCCGGGGACCCAGTACTTC.

The V gene is TRBV4-1, the J gene TRBJ2-7; no clear D gene. The V gene's germline CDR1 is MGHRA and CDR2 YSYEKL. The V end was cut by 2 bases, the J end by 5 bases, with 13 bases between. This CDR3 has 14 residues. The CDR3 here is CASSQLSKGHEQYF. CDR3 in DNA: TGCGCCAGCAGCCAACTTTCGAAGGGCCACGAGCAGTACTTC.

For this clone: At one of its ends the junction is not consistent with the germline gene, which may arise from a read error. V and J are TRBV7-7 and TRBJ2-2, with a tentative D call TRBD2 (6 bases). The CDR3 is 13 residues long. Germline V CDR1 and CDR2: SSHAT, FNYEAQ (reference sequence). CDR3 amino acids: CASSGQNTGELFF. CDR3 in DNA: TGTGCTAGCAGCGGGCAGAACACCGGGGAGCTGTTTTTT.

V gene TRBV4-1 combines with J gene TRBJ2-5; TRBD2 might be the D (6 bases). Looked up from germline, CDR1 is MGHRA and CDR2 is YSYEKL. CDR3 length: 16 residues. Trimming removed 0 bases from V and 2 bases from J, with 13 bases in between. CDR3 in DNA: TGCGCCAGCAGCCAAGACCCACCTAGCGAACAAGAGACCCAGTACTTC. This encodes CASSQDPPSEQETQYF.

On this clone itself: The sample carries other DNA sequences with the same CDR3. The V and J genes are TRBV6-5 and TRBJ2-7; no clear D gene. Trimming removed 2 bases at V and 2 bases at J, with 7 bases between. The germline V gene has CDR1 MNHEY and CDR2 SVGAGI. The CDR3 length is 13 residues. CDR3 residues: CASSYRQAYEQYF. The CDR3 DNA reads TGTGCCAGCAGTTACAGGCAGGCCTACGAGCAGTACTTC.

This chain joins TRBV29-1 and TRBJ2-1; maybe TRBD1 (6 bases). Germline V CDR1 and CDR2: SQVTM, ANQGSEA. V shed 7 bases and J shed 5 bases, with 18 bases lying between them. The length of the CDR3 is 14 residues. The CDR3: CSARPGHLHNEQFF. CDR3 in DNA: TGCAGCGCTAGACCGGGACACCTACACAATGAGCAGTTCTTC.

V and J are TRBV30 and TRBJ2-5; 8 positions agree with TRBD1. This CDR3 spans 15 amino acids. CDR1 and CDR2 from the germline V gene are GTSNPN and SVGIG (reference sequence). With V trimmed by 0 bases and J by 7 bases, 10 bases remained unmatched. The CDR3 sequence: CAWSVPARQGLTQYF. The CDR3 nucleotides are TGTGCCTGGAGTGTGCCGGCCAGACAGGGGCTGACCCAGTACTTC.

The V call is TRBV4-1, the J call TRBJ2-7, with a weak D call TRBD1 (6 bases). This CDR3 contains 14 residues. The V gene's germline CDR1 is MGHRA and CDR2 YSYEKL. V was clipped by 4 bases and J by 2 bases, with 12 bases between them. CDR3 loop: CASSRMDSPYEQYF. Written as DNA, the CDR3 is TGCGCCAGCAGCCGAATGGACAGTCCCTACGAGCAGTACTTC.

This chain links TRBV29-1 with TRBJ2-1; D is uncertain. V lost 4 bases and J 8 bases, leaving 12 bases between the germline ends. The V gene's germline CDR1 is SQVTM and CDR2 ANQGSEA. The CDR3 runs 12 residues. The CDR3 region has the DNA TGCAGCGTTGCAAGGGTAGTGGATGAGCAGTTCTTC. Its translation is CSVARVVDEQFF.

This chain joins TRBV7-3 and TRBJ2-3, with D possibly matching TRBD1 (5 bases). The germline V and J ends were trimmed by 3 bases and 0 bases, with 10 bases remaining between them. The length of the CDR3 is 15 residues. The V gene's germline CDR1 is SGHTA and CDR2 FQGTGA. The CDR3 region is CASSFRGASTDTQYF. CDR3 sequence (DNA): TGTGCCAGCAGCTTTCGTGGGGCTAGCACAGATACGCAGTATTTT.

V gene TRBV19 combines with J gene TRBJ1-6; D is uncertain. Trimming removed 1 base at V and 7 bases at J, with 5 bases between. This CDR3 comprises 13 residues. CDR1 and CDR2 from the germline V gene are LNHDA and SQIVND (reference sequence). CDR3 DNA sequence: TGTGCCAGTAGTATAGGTACAAATTCACCCCTCCACTTT. It encodes CASSIGTNSPLHF.